This TCR beta chain was captured by sequencing in a study of beta chain features in type 1 diabetes. Study overall: Similarity in age, gender and cell yields was seen between patients and healthy donors.

Study outcomes and limitations: In every one of the four CD4+ subsets, TCRB CDR3s were moderately but significantly shorter in Type 1 diabetes patients. In patients and controls equally, PCR might favor templates that are shorter.

Of the isolated RNA, all was reverse transcribed, and so the sequenced material was expressed TCRB transcripts. Method: immunoSEQ multiplex PCR; TCRdb's copy keeps in-frame clones and lacks some. The sample records some 250,000 clones, 27% being singletons. Germline CDR1 and CDR2: GTSNPN and SVGIG (reference sequence). The ends were cut back, 0 bases at V and 4 bases at J, with 7 bases in the middle. The CDR3 spans 13 residues. This clone was counted only a few times. What it recognizes is unknown. This receptor was identified in a man aged 25 to 40 in good health. The chain carries TRBV30 and TRBJ2-1; D unclear. Sequencing used central memory CD4+ T cells from blood. The CDR3, as DNA: TGTGCCTGGAGTGTGGTCAGATACAATGAGCAGTTCTTC. Translating it yields CAWSVVRYNEQFF.